A single sample gave rise to the 2 T cell receptor beta chains below, sequenced in a study of cytomegalovirus exposure and HLA in healthy donors. PCR used 60 Vbeta primers and 13 Jbeta primers. The data were produced by immunoSEQ multiplex PCR, yet TCRdb's version contains in-frame clones alone and is incomplete. This table holds 150,000 to 200,000 clones, roughly 72% found once. Sequenced sample: PBMCs. All receptors come from a man in his thirties or forties in good health and CMV-seronegative.

The chain has TRBV27 and TRBJ2-3; 12 bases map to TRBD2. CDR1 is MNHEY and CDR2 is SMNVEV in the germline V gene (reference sequence). The trim removed 3 bases at V and 7 bases at J, leaving 8 bases unmatched. The CDR3 spans 16 residues. The CDR3 DNA reads TGTGCCAGCAGTTTTGTGGCTAGCGGGAGGGCCAATACGCAGTATTTT. This translates into CASSFVASGRANTQYF.

This clone appeared once. The V gene is TRBV28, the J gene TRBJ2-3; D call uncertain. V was trimmed by 2 bases and J by 6 bases, leaving 3 bases between them. The CDR3 has 11 amino acids. The germline V gene encodes CDR1 MDHEN and CDR2 SYDVKM. Here the CDR3 DNA reads TGTGCCAGCAGTTTACTTGATACGCAGTATTTT. This sequence encodes CASSLLDTQYF.